These 21 T cell receptor beta chains were all obtained from the same sample, sequenced in a study of post-analysis software for immune sequencing data. Unique molecular identifiers tagged the TCR beta cDNA libraries. MiXCR was run by TCRdb on the PCR reads, yielding one entry per CDR3 protein. The sample lists some 450,000 distinct CDR3 sequences, around 40% seen once, with around an eighth in the top ten. Study-wide points: Elevated frequency relative to controls characterized roughly 5 TRBV segments in patients, TRBV5-6, TRBV5-1 and TRBV20-1 among them.

No antigens are known for them. Sequencing used blood. The origin of the receptors is a girl aged 10 to 17 with multiple sclerosis.

The rearrangement links TRBV5-1 to TRBJ2-7; D is undetermined. Germline CDR1 reads SGHRS; CDR2 reads YFSETQ. V was clipped by 4 bases and J by 3 bases, with 20 bases between them. The CDR3 has 16 residues. The DNA for the CDR3 is TGCGCCAGCAGCGACCGTCTTTGGCGAGTCAGCTACGAGCAGTACTTC. It encodes CASSDRLWRVSYEQYF.

The chain employs TRBV6-5 and TRBJ1-2; D ambiguous. Per the germline V gene, CDR1 is MNHEY and CDR2 is SVGAGI. The CDR3 runs to 15 residues. Deletions cut 0 bases from V and 0 bases from J, with 8 bases between. CDR3 amino acids: CASSYSRFSNYGYTF. The CDR3, as DNA: TGTGCCAGCAGTTACTCGAGGTTCTCTAACTATGGCTACACCTTC.

This clonotype came up a few times. The J gene is TRBJ2-7, the V gene TRBV4-2, with 13 bases identical to TRBD2. Germline values: CDR1 LGHNA, CDR2 YNFKEQ. The V segment lost 4 bases and the J segment 5 bases; nucleotides outside the gene matches: 5. The CDR3 runs to 15 residues. Here the CDR3 reads CASSRGLAGEDEQYF. The CDR3, as DNA: TGTGCCAGCAGCCGCGGACTAGCGGGAGAGGACGAGCAGTACTTC.

V gene TRBV7-8 combines with J gene TRBJ2-5; TRBD2 might be the D (5 bases). The CDR3 consists of 15 residues. V lost 5 bases to trimming and J lost 3 bases, with 16 bases between them. Germline V CDR1 and CDR2: SGHVS, FQNEAQ. CDR3 residues: CASSPILMEEETQYF. CDR3 nucleotides: TGTGCCAGCAGCCCCATTCTAATGGAGGAAGAGACCCAGTACTTC.

This chain connects TRBV29-1 to TRBJ1-4; D is undetermined. The CDR3 totals 14 residues. V was clipped by 6 bases and J by 11 bases, with 22 bases between them. CDR1 SQVTM and CDR2 ANQGSEA come from the germline V gene. The CDR3 nucleotides read TGCAGCGTGAGGCTCCAGTGGGCGGATGGGAAACTGTTTTTT. Translation: CSVRLQWADGKLFF.

As concerns this clonotype: This may arise from a read error, as a much more abundant clone is one base away. The rearrangement links TRBV7-6 to TRBJ2-1; 9 positions agree with TRBD1. The better agreement between TRBJ2-7 and the DNA end casts doubt on the J call. The CDR3 contains 16 residues. The germline V gene has CDR1 SGHVS and CDR2 FNYEAQ. The CDR3 sequence: CASSLQTGGSYNEQYF. CDR3 coding DNA: TGTGCCAGCAGCTTACAAACAGGGGGCTCCTACAATGAGCAGTACTTC.

This clonotype has more than one count but fewer than ten. J is TRBJ2-1 and V is TRBV11-1, with 11 bases fitting TRBD2. Germline-derived CDR1 and CDR2 are SGHAT and FQDESV (reference sequence). V was pared by 5 bases and J by 3 bases, with 9 bases of the junction left unmatched. The CDR3 sequence is 17 residues long. The CDR3 bases are TGTGCCAGCAGCCCAGCCCGACTAGCGGGGCGCTACAATGAGCAGTTCTTC. This translates into CASSPARLAGRYNEQFF.

The chain employs TRBV27 and TRBJ1-1; 11 bases align to TRBD1. After removal of 7 bases from V and 0 bases from J, the junction contained 10 bases not matched to a gene. Germline CDR1 is MNHEY and CDR2 is SMNVEV (reference sequence). There are 17 residues in the CDR3. DNA of the CDR3: TGTGCCAGCACCGTAAGGGGGACAGGGGGAATGAACACTGAAGCTTTCTTT. Its translation: CASTVRGTGGMNTEAFF.

This sequence joins TRBV9 and TRBJ1-2, with a weak D call TRBD1 (6 bases). The CDR3 covers 13 residues. Trimming cost V 4 bases and J 7 bases, with 14 bases left between them. The germline gives CDR1 SGDLS, CDR2 YYNGEE. CDR3 in DNA: TGTGCCAGCAGCATAGTACAGGGTGGTGGCTACACCTTC. Protein product: CASSIVQGGGYTF.

The chain joins TRBV7-3 to TRBJ2-1, with TRBD2 identical over 7 bases. V lost 5 bases, J lost 9 bases, and 19 bases stayed unmatched. The germline V gene has CDR1 SGHTA and CDR2 FQGTGA. This CDR3 contains 17 residues. This chain's CDR3 is CASSQGLGRTIAPEQFF. CDR3 nucleotide sequence: TGTGCCAGCAGCCAAGGGCTCGGGAGGACAATAGCCCCTGAGCAGTTCTTC.

The chain uses TRBV20-1 and TRBJ2-5; no firm D call. With 3 bases removed from V and 4 bases from J, the gap between germline ends came to 9 bases. The CDR3 is 12 residues long. Germline V lookup: CDR1 DFQATT, CDR2 SNEGSKA (reference sequence). CDR3: CSASDQRETQYF. DNA for the CDR3: TGCAGTGCTAGTGACCAGAGAGAGACCCAGTACTTC.

The chain carries TRBV6-5 and TRBJ1-3, with a weak D call TRBD1 (6 bases). The CDR3 runs to 13 residues. Trimming removed 6 bases at V and 2 bases at J, with 8 bases between. Germline CDR1 and CDR2: MNHEY and SVGAGI. CDR3 amino acids: CASRQGPGNTIYF. CDR3 in DNA: TGTGCCAGCAGACAGGGACCTGGAAACACCATATATTTT.

This clonotype was found a few times. The chain's CDR3 is CASNIGPNVADEQYF. The DNA of the CDR3 is TGTGCCAGCAATATAGGACCCAACGTAGCAGACGAGCAGTACTTC. The chain carries TRBV9 and TRBJ2-7; D call uncertain. CDR3 size: 15 residues. Germline assignment: CDR1 SGDLS and CDR2 YYNGEE. With 6 bases removed from V and 5 bases from J, the gap between germline ends came to 21 bases.

This clonotype was recorded a few times. V and J are TRBV4-2 and TRBJ2-3, with TRBD2 matching 9 bases. This CDR3 is built from 17 residues. Germline trimming cut 0 bases from V and 5 bases from J; bases unmatched to any gene: 9. Germline V gives CDR1 LGHNA, CDR2 YNFKEQ. The CDR3 protein is CASSQEYSGSSLDTQYF. The CDR3 nucleotides read TGTGCCAGCAGCCAAGAATATAGCGGGAGTTCCTTAGATACGCAGTATTTT.

V usage is TRBV7-9 and J usage is TRBJ1-1; no reliable D call. The V gene lost 1 base and the J gene lost 8 bases, with 11 bases spanning the gap. The CDR3 covers 13 residues. The V gene's germline CDR1 is SEHNR and CDR2 FQNEAQ (reference sequence). The CDR3 here is CASSLELGPEAFF. DNA for the CDR3: TGTGCCAGCAGCTTAGAGCTCGGTCCCGAAGCTTTCTTT.

V usage is TRBV7-2 and J usage is TRBJ2-5; D not certain. V gave up 1 base and J gave up 2 bases, with 14 bases separating them. CDR1 is SGHTA, CDR2 FQGNSA, per germline. The CDR3 contains 16 residues. The CDR3 spells CASSLDKESAQETQYF. In DNA, the CDR3 is TGTGCCAGCAGCTTAGACAAGGAGTCCGCTCAAGAGACCCAGTACTTC.

The V gene is TRBV20-1, the J gene TRBJ2-7; D tentatively reads TRBD1 or TRBD2 (5 bases each). Germline CDR1 reads DFQATT; CDR2 reads SNEGSKA (reference sequence). The CDR3 is 15 amino acids. The V end lost 0 bases, the J end lost 0 bases, and 12 bases lay between the germline ends. CDR3 loop: CSARDRGQGSYEQYF. The DNA for the CDR3 is TGCAGTGCTAGAGATCGGGGCCAGGGCTCCTACGAGCAGTACTTC.

This clonotype turned up a few times. This chain links TRBV6-4 with TRBJ1-5; D is perhaps TRBD1 (6 bases). The CDR3 is 15 residues long. The V and J ends lost 0 bases and 2 bases respectively, with 8 bases between them. CDR1 is MRHNA, CDR2 SNTAGT, per germline. The CDR3 sequence: CASSDSGGGNQPQHF. The CDR3 DNA is TGTGCCAGCAGTGACTCAGGGGGAGGCAATCAGCCCCAGCATTTT.

This clonotype was counted many times. The chain joins TRBV20-1 to TRBJ1-2; TRBD1 might be the D (6 bases). This CDR3 region has 15 residues. V lost 0 bases to trimming and J lost 4 bases, with 15 bases between them. The V gene's germline CDR1 is DFQATT and CDR2 SNEGSKA (reference sequence). CDR3 nucleotide sequence: TGCAGTGCTAGAGAACAAAACAGGGAGGGCTATGGCTACACCTTC. This codes for CSAREQNREGYGYTF.

V is TRBV7-9 and J is TRBJ1-2, with 7 bases matching TRBD1. The V gene's germline CDR1 is SEHNR and CDR2 FQNEAQ (reference sequence). V was pared by 5 bases and J by 7 bases, with 10 bases of the junction left unmatched. The CDR3 length is 14 residues. CDR3 protein: CASSPRQGMAGYTF. For the CDR3, the DNA is TGTGCCAGCAGCCCAAGACAGGGAATGGCTGGCTACACCTTC.

V is TRBV12-3 or TRBV12-4 and J is TRBJ2-1; D ambiguous. The CDR3 length is 12 residues. Trimming took off 2 bases at V and 7 bases at J, with 6 bases between the two ends. CDR3 sequence reads: CASSLFMNEQFF. CDR3 DNA sequence: TGTGCCAGCAGTTTATTCATGAATGAGCAGTTCTTC.